The next 21 T cell receptor beta chains were all read from a single sample in a study of T cell responses to AZD1222 COVID-19 vaccine. Using immunoSEQ multiplex PCR, the repertoire was profiled, and TCRdb retains in-frame clones only, with some absent. The sample has 120,000 to 150,000 clones, about 92% seen once. The sample was peripheral blood, taken on day 0 of AZD1222 vaccination. Receptors were obtained from an adult in good health.

The chain uses TRBV9 and TRBJ2-1, with 7 bases aligning to TRBD1. Germline values: CDR1 SGDLS, CDR2 YYNGEE. V shed 4 bases, J shed 7 bases, and the junction held 8 bases outside the gene matches. The CDR3 contains 14 residues. In DNA, the CDR3 is TGTGCCAGCAGCTTTAGACAGGGAGATAATGAGCAGTTCTTC. This gives the protein CASSFRQGDNEQFF.

The rearrangement links TRBV28 to TRBJ2-7, with a weak D call TRBD1 (5 bases). Germline CDR1 MDHEN, CDR2 SYDVKM. V was clipped by 9 bases and J by 5 bases, with 20 bases between them. This CDR3 is built from 14 residues. In DNA form, the CDR3 reads TGTGCCAGTTTTGGGCAGGGAAAAATAAACGAGCAGTACTTC. This gives the protein CASFGQGKINEQYF.

V is TRBV6-2 or TRBV6-3 and J is TRBJ1-5, with a possible D match to TRBD1 (5 bases). The ends were cut back, 3 bases at V and 3 bases at J, with 9 bases in the middle. There are 14 residues in the CDR3. The germline V gene encodes CDR1 MNHEY and CDR2 SVGEGT. Written as DNA, the CDR3 is TGTGCCAGCAGTTATTTGGGACCCAATCAGCCCCAGCATTTT. It encodes CASSYLGPNQPQHF.

This clone was detected only once. This chain connects TRBV5-1 to TRBJ2-5, with TRBD2 matching over 7 bases. The CDR3 sequence is 14 residues long. The J segment lost 2 bases and the V segment lost 4 bases, leaving 5 bases of the junction unmatched. Germline CDR1 reads SGHRS; CDR2 reads YFSETQ. The CDR3 sequence is CASSARGGQETQYF. DNA for the CDR3: TGCGCCAGCAGCGCCCGCGGGGGACAAGAGACCCAGTACTTC. Filled out from reference TRBV5-1 and TRBJ2-5, the complete variable domain reads KAGVTQTPRYLIKTRGQQVTLSCSPISGHRSVSWYQQTPGQGLQFLFEYFSETQRNKGNFPGRFSGRQFSNSRSEMNVSTLELGDSALYLCASSARGGQETQYFGPGTRLLVL.

J is TRBJ2-7 and V is TRBV18, with 7 positions matching TRBD2. The CDR3 sequence is 15 residues long. In germline, CDR1 is KGHSH, CDR2 LQKENI. The J segment lost 3 bases and the V segment lost 2 bases, leaving 7 bases of the junction unmatched. The CDR3 protein is CASSPGRGRGYEQYF. The CDR3 DNA sequence: TGTGCCAGCTCACCAGGGAGGGGTCGGGGCTACGAGCAGTACTTC.

DNA for the CDR3: TGTGCCAGCAGCGTAAGTACAGGGGCGAAGGAGAACACTGAAGCTTTCTTT. It codes for CASSVSTGAKENTEAFF. The V gene is TRBV9, the J gene TRBJ1-1; 7 bases map to TRBD1. CDR1 is SGDLS and CDR2 is YYNGEE in the germline V gene. This CDR3 has 17 residues. V trimming: 1 base; J trimming: 1 base; junction bases outside the gene matches: 10.

This rearrangement joins TRBV6-1 to TRBJ1-5, with 7 bases matching TRBD1. J gave up 7 bases and V 3 bases, and 0 bases lay outside the gene matches. The germline gives CDR1 MNHNS, CDR2 SASEGT. The CDR3 spans 12 residues. In nucleotides, the CDR3 is TGTGCCAGCAGTGACAGGGGGCAGCCCCAGCATTTT. It is translated as CASSDRGQPQHF.

The rearrangement joins TRBV5-1 to TRBJ1-1; D is undetermined. V was cut by 1 base and J by 0 bases, with 7 bases left in between. Germline lookup yields CDR1 SGHRS and CDR2 YFSETQ. CDR3 length equals 14 residues. CDR3 protein: CASSLRQLNTEAFF. The CDR3 region has the DNA TGCGCCAGCAGCTTGCGCCAGTTGAACACTGAAGCTTTCTTT.

This chain uses TRBV7-9 with TRBJ1-2, with 7 bases fitting TRBD1. The CDR3 loop spans 13 amino acids. Trimming removed 1 base from V and 8 bases from J; junction bases left unmatched: 4. Germline V gene data show CDR1 as SEHNR and CDR2 as FQNEAQ (reference sequence). The CDR3 here is CASSLVQGFGYTF. The CDR3 DNA reads TGTGCCAGCAGCTTAGTACAGGGGTTCGGCTACACCTTC.

The chain joins TRBV6-5 to TRBJ1-1, with D unresolved. Germline CDR1 reads MNHEY; CDR2 reads SVGAGI. V lost 4 bases and J lost 7, with 13 bases in between. The CDR3 is made up of 13 amino acids. The CDR3 DNA is TGTGCCAGCAGTTTCCTCGGAGGGAATGAAGCTTTCTTT. Amino acids: CASSFLGGNEAFF.

The rearrangement joins TRBV7-2 to TRBJ2-7; 14 bases fit TRBD2. CDR3 length: 15 amino acids. CDR1 SGHTA and CDR2 FQGNSA come from the germline V gene. The V segment lost 4 bases and the J segment 3 bases; nucleotides outside the gene matches: 2. The CDR3 region has the DNA TGTGCCAGCAGCTCAGGGACTAGCGGGGGCTACGAGCAGTACTTC. Amino acids: CASSSGTSGGYEQYF.

The chain combines TRBV20-1 with TRBJ1-2; D is unclear. The CDR3 runs to 10 residues. V lost 6 bases and J lost 6, with 8 bases in between. Per the germline V gene, CDR1 is DFQATT and CDR2 is SNEGSKA (reference sequence). CDR3 residues: CSATEDGYTF. The CDR3 nucleotides are TGCAGTGCCACAGAGGATGGCTACACCTTC.

V usage is TRBV5-1 and J usage is TRBJ2-3; tentatively, D is TRBD1 (6 bases). The CDR3 loop spans 14 amino acids. V lost 4 bases, J lost 6 bases, and 15 bases lay in between. CDR1 is SGHRS, CDR2 YFSETQ, per germline. This CDR3 is CASSRIGGDDTQYF. In nucleotides, the CDR3 is TGCGCCAGCAGCAGAATTGGGGGCGACGATACGCAGTATTTT.

The rearrangement joins TRBV6-5 to TRBJ1-2; possibly TRBD1 for D (5 bases). V gave up 6 bases and J gave up 3 bases, with 14 bases separating them. The CDR3 totals 14 residues. Germline CDR1 MNHEY, CDR2 SVGAGI. DNA for the CDR3: TGTGCCAGCAGCTACGACAGCGGATACTATGGCTACACCTTC. This gives the protein CASSYDSGYYGYTF.

In its sample, this clone was seen once. The chain combines TRBV6-5 with TRBJ1-1; D is unresolved. Trimming took 4 bases from V and 3 from J, leaving 9 bases between them. The CDR3 is 13 amino acids. Germline CDR1 reads MNHEY; CDR2 reads SVGAGI. CDR3 bases: TGTGCCAGCAGTTCGATTACAGACACTGAAGCTTTCTTT. Residues: CASSSITDTEAFF.

A single count supports this clone. V is TRBV30 and J is TRBJ1-5; D gene uncertain. CDR3 length: 13 residues. Deletions cut 2 bases from V and 8 bases from J, with 13 bases between. The germline V gene encodes CDR1 GTSNPN and CDR2 SVGIG (reference sequence). CDR3 loop: CAWSPRRNEPQHF. CDR3 nucleotides: TGTGCCTGGAGTCCTAGGCGGAATGAGCCCCAGCATTTT.

This chain joins TRBV9 and TRBJ2-7; TRBD1 matches 8 bases. The V gene's germline CDR1 is SGDLS and CDR2 YYNGEE. V shed 4 bases, J shed 6 bases, and the junction held 12 bases outside the gene matches. The CDR3 is 15 amino acids. CDR3 sequence (DNA): TGTGCCAGCAGCTCACTAGGGACAGGTTCGGGCGAGCAGTACTTC. As protein: CASSSLGTGSGEQYF.

V is TRBV6-5 and J is TRBJ1-1; D uncertain. The CDR3 contains 15 residues. Germline V CDR1 and CDR2: MNHEY, SVGAGI. Trimming shortened V by 2 bases and J by 1 base, and 11 bases separated the two germline ends. CDR3 sequence reads: CASSYRAFTNTEAFF. The CDR3 bases are TGTGCCAGCAGTTACAGGGCCTTTACGAACACTGAAGCTTTCTTT.

The chain links TRBV7-9 to TRBJ2-1; 7 bases agree with TRBD1. The CDR3 runs to 12 residues. CDR1 SEHNR and CDR2 FQNEAQ come from the germline V gene (reference sequence). V was pared by 5 bases and J by 7 bases, with 2 bases of the junction left unmatched. This CDR3 reads CASSRQGNEQFF. For the CDR3, the DNA is TGTGCCAGCAGCCGACAGGGAAATGAGCAGTTCTTC.

The V gene is TRBV7-6, the J gene TRBJ2-1; D gene unclear. The CDR3 is 12 residues long. V lost 5 bases, J lost 9 bases, and 11 bases lay in between. The germline CDR1 and CDR2 sequences are SGHVS and FNYEAQ. In nucleotides, the CDR3 is TGTGCCAGCAGCCCCTATCGAGGTGAGCAGTTCTTC. Its protein product is CASSPYRGEQFF.

The chain has TRBV27 and TRBJ2-5, with 8 bases identical to TRBD1. V gave up 5 bases and J gave up 4 bases; unmatched junction bases: 12. Germline assignment: CDR1 MNHEY and CDR2 SMNVEV (reference sequence). This CDR3 has 16 residues. The CDR3 coding sequence is TGTGCCAGCAGTCGAACCCCCGGGACAGGAGCAGAGACCCAGTACTTC. It translates to CASSRTPGTGAETQYF.